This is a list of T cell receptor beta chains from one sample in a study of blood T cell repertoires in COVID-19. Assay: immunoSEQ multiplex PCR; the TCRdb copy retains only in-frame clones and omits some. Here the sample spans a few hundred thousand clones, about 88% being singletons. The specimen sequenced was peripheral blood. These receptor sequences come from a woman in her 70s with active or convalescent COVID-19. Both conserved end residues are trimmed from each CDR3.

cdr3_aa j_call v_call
ASSLGGGSGNTIY TRBJ1-3 TRBV5-4
ASSPTTGHYGYT TRBJ1-2 TRBV6-5
ASTDGTGGDEQY TRBJ2-7 TRBV6-5
ASGLDLGGQF TRBJ2-1 TRBV12-5
ASSQGLATEAF TRBJ1-1 TRBV4-3
ASSLNRDEAF TRBJ1-1 TRBV18
ASSPQAIVNEQF TRBJ2-1 TRBV19
ASKSGQVNQPQH TRBJ1-5 TRBV19
ARSPRWARGRVKLF TRBJ1-4 TRBV5-3
ASSPRDRGYYEQY TRBJ2-7 TRBV4-3
ATRNRRKNIQY TRBJ2-4 TRBV5-4
ASSSGLAMFETQY TRBJ2-5 TRBV7-9
ATSDLSHAGQY TRBJ2-3 TRBV24-1
ASSIDTTGATNEKLF TRBJ1-4 TRBV19
ATSDSLKQEKRTDTQY TRBJ2-3 TRBV24-1
ASSLAGTGANQPQH TRBJ1-5 TRBV5-1
ASSLRGGYPNYGYT TRBJ1-2 TRBV7-2
ASSSAMTANEKLF TRBJ1-4 TRBV27
ASSLRAGRDTQY TRBJ2-3 TRBV7-6
ASSPTEGDEQY TRBJ2-7 TRBV18
ASSTPENLSGANVLT TRBJ2-6 TRBV4-3
ASSKVPGVVPQH TRBJ1-5 TRBV21-1
ASSSHLADTQY TRBJ2-3 TRBV9
ASSDSASGERDEQF TRBJ2-1 TRBV6-4
ASSLRQGLNGYT TRBJ1-2 TRBV6-5
ASSQARGSVFGYT TRBJ1-2 TRBV4-1
ASSISYEGRRKEKLF TRBJ1-4 TRBV6-8
ASSLVDRGEKLF TRBJ1-4 TRBV5-6
ASSLVGGGPSYEQY TRBJ2-7 TRBV7-2
ASSYAWGQGFAF TRBJ1-1 TRBV6-5
ASDWTGPEPQH TRBJ1-5 TRBV10-3
ASSLERTGDSLGGYGYT TRBJ1-2 TRBV7-9
ASSLAGTVATNEKLF TRBJ1-4 TRBV7-8
ASTLSSGGQEAQY TRBJ2-5 TRBV28
ASSVMSSGNTIY TRBJ1-3 TRBV9
ASSLDRGGQPQH TRBJ1-5 TRBV11-2
ASSLGQGGNTIY TRBJ1-3 TRBV5-1
ASSYGSRTQY TRBJ2-5 TRBV6-2/TRBV6-3
ASSGRGDLRF TRBJ2-1 TRBV2
ASSVDPGGGTDTQY TRBJ2-3 TRBV9
ASSQAGRENTIY TRBJ1-3 TRBV3-1/TRBV3-2
ASSQEGTGGNEKLF TRBJ1-4 TRBV4-2
ATSRDRGPGNTIY TRBJ1-3 TRBV15
ASSESVRAEAF TRBJ1-1 TRBV10-1
ASSFDTTGGLGYT TRBJ1-2 TRBV7-2
ASSQGVFTEAF TRBJ1-1 TRBV4-3
ASSIVRDFSEAF TRBJ1-1 TRBV19
SASLGQGSYNSPLH TRBJ1-6 TRBV20-1
ASSSLVSAYNSPLH TRBJ1-6 TRBV7-2
ASSFGGLRDEEY TRBJ2-5 TRBV7-8
ATKGRGGAQNEQF TRBJ2-1 TRBV27
ASSYSGGAKNIQY TRBJ2-4 TRBV6-2/TRBV6-3
ASSLLPGLSNTEAF TRBJ1-1 TRBV27
ASSPLGGYTEAF TRBJ1-1 TRBV19
ASSLVGQGNTEAF TRBJ1-1 TRBV7-9
ASSPRLGGGTDTQY TRBJ2-3 TRBV10-1
ASTTPGNTIY TRBJ1-3 TRBV9
ASSSYQRSSPLH TRBJ1-6 TRBV7-2
AISGGQDGRNIQY TRBJ2-4 TRBV10-3